These T cell receptor beta chains were read from a single sample in a study of Siglec-9 on CD8 T cells in melanoma. Profiled with immunoSEQ multiplex PCR; TCRdb holds only in-frame clones, not every one. The table lists more than 25,000 clones, 80% of them singletons. The sample comprised Siglec-9- CD8+ T cells sorted from blood. Receptors were obtained from a human donor in good health. Both conserved end residues are part of each CDR3. Each record gives: clone size, D gene, J gene, V gene, CDR3 protein, CDR3 DNA. D genes are given only for firm matches. A clone size is listed for some rows: how often the clone was seen (once, few, many), or a class if it is expanded.

clone_size: once; d_call: -; j_call: TRBJ2-7; v_call: TRBV11-2; cdr3_aa: CASSPPGYEQYF; cdr3_nt: TGTGCCAGCAGTCCCCCCGGGTACGAGCAGTACTTC
clone_size: -; d_call: -; j_call: TRBJ1-3; v_call: TRBV10-3; cdr3_aa: CAISESKRAGNTIYF; cdr3_nt: TGTGCCATCAGTGAGAGTAAGAGGGCTGGAAACACCATATATTTT
clone_size: once; d_call: -; j_call: TRBJ2-7; v_call: TRBV27; cdr3_aa: CASTGLGSYEQYF; cdr3_nt: TGTGCCAGCACAGGGTTGGGGTCCTACGAGCAGTACTTC
clone_size: -; d_call: TRBD1; j_call: TRBJ1-1; v_call: TRBV27; cdr3_aa: CASSRNRDRDTEAFF; cdr3_nt: TGTGCCAGCAGTCGGAACCGGGACAGGGACACTGAAGCTTTCTTT
clone_size: -; d_call: TRBD2; j_call: TRBJ2-2; v_call: TRBV7-6; cdr3_aa: CASSPVLAGGGTGELFF; cdr3_nt: TGTGCCAGCAGCCCCGTCCTAGCGGGAGGTGGCACCGGGGAGCTGTTTTTT
clone_size: -; d_call: -; j_call: TRBJ2-3; v_call: TRBV29-1; cdr3_aa: CSAEGMDSTDTQYF; cdr3_nt: TGCAGCGCCGAAGGGATGGATAGCACAGATACGCAGTATTTT
clone_size: -; d_call: -; j_call: TRBJ2-7; v_call: TRBV27; cdr3_aa: CASSVIGSEQYF; cdr3_nt: TGTGCCAGCAGTGTGATAGGGAGCGAGCAGTACTTC
clone_size: -; d_call: -; j_call: TRBJ2-1; v_call: TRBV27; cdr3_aa: CASSVYNEQFF; cdr3_nt: TGTGCCAGCAGCGTATACAATGAGCAGTTCTTC
clone_size: -; d_call: TRBD1; j_call: TRBJ2-5; v_call: TRBV19; cdr3_aa: CASSIWQGDTETQYF; cdr3_nt: TGTGCCAGTAGTATATGGCAGGGGGATACGGAGACCCAGTACTTC
clone_size: -; d_call: -; j_call: TRBJ1-1; v_call: TRBV4-1; cdr3_aa: CASSQDGLMGTEAFF; cdr3_nt: TGCGCCAGCAGCCAAGACGGCCTGATGGGCACTGAAGCTTTCTTT
clone_size: -; d_call: -; j_call: TRBJ2-5; v_call: TRBV7-9; cdr3_aa: CASSLAGLGRETQYF; cdr3_nt: TGTGCCAGCAGCTTAGCGGGTTTAGGACGAGAGACCCAGTACTTC
clone_size: -; d_call: TRBD1; j_call: TRBJ2-2; v_call: TRBV14; cdr3_aa: CASSQDETGGQNTGELFF; cdr3_nt: TGTGCCAGCAGCCAAGATGAAACAGGGGGACAGAACACCGGGGAGCTGTTTTTT
clone_size: few; d_call: TRBD1; j_call: TRBJ1-1; v_call: TRBV27; cdr3_aa: CASSWNGQGPTEAFF; cdr3_nt: TGTGCCAGCAGTTGGAACGGACAGGGCCCCACTGAAGCTTTCTTT
clone_size: -; d_call: -; j_call: TRBJ2-3; v_call: TRBV5-4; cdr3_aa: CALGFWFGSGTDTQYF; cdr3_nt: TGTGCCCTCGGGTTTTGGTTCGGGAGTGGAACAGATACGCAGTATTTT
clone_size: -; d_call: TRBD1; j_call: TRBJ1-4; v_call: TRBV27; cdr3_aa: CASSLNRGRSEKLFF; cdr3_nt: TGTGCCAGCAGTTTGAACAGGGGGCGGTCTGAAAAACTGTTTTTT
clone_size: -; d_call: TRBD1; j_call: TRBJ2-7; v_call: TRBV5-1; cdr3_aa: CASSTRQGAHEQYF; cdr3_nt: TGCGCCAGCAGCACACGACAGGGGGCTCACGAGCAGTACTTC
clone_size: -; d_call: -; j_call: TRBJ1-2; v_call: TRBV30; cdr3_aa: CAWRGRRSDYGYTF; cdr3_nt: TGTGCCTGGAGGGGGAGGAGGAGCGACTATGGCTACACCTTC
clone_size: once; d_call: -; j_call: TRBJ2-3; v_call: TRBV27; cdr3_aa: CASSPSLAGNTDTQYF; cdr3_nt: TGTGCCAGCAGTCCGTCACTAGCCGGAAACACAGATACGCAGTATTTT
clone_size: -; d_call: TRBD1; j_call: TRBJ1-5; v_call: TRBV15; cdr3_aa: CATSLRGRVGDQPQHF; cdr3_nt: TGTGCCACCAGCCTCAGGGGGCGAGTTGGCGATCAGCCCCAGCATTTT
clone_size: -; d_call: -; j_call: TRBJ2-5; v_call: TRBV9; cdr3_aa: CASQGVGGGETQYF; cdr3_nt: TGTGCCAGTCAGGGAGTCGGGGGAGGAGAGACCCAGTACTTC
clone_size: -; d_call: -; j_call: TRBJ2-5; v_call: TRBV6-1; cdr3_aa: CASSEEVRKKETQYF; cdr3_nt: TGTGCCAGCAGTGAAGAGGTTAGAAAGAAAGAGACCCAGTACTTC
clone_size: -; d_call: TRBD1; j_call: TRBJ1-2; v_call: TRBV27; cdr3_aa: CASSLTTGGESNYGYTF; cdr3_nt: TGTGCCAGCAGTTTAACTACAGGGGGCGAATCTAACTATGGCTACACCTTC
clone_size: -; d_call: -; j_call: TRBJ1-5; v_call: TRBV19; cdr3_aa: CATRPSRLGDQPQHF; cdr3_nt: TGTGCCACCCGCCCCTCTCGATTGGGGGATCAGCCCCAGCATTTT
clone_size: -; d_call: -; j_call: TRBJ1-3; v_call: TRBV11-2; cdr3_aa: CASSKGVGGTSGNTIYF; cdr3_nt: TGTGCCAGCAGCAAAGGGGTCGGGGGCACCTCTGGAAACACCATATATTTT
clone_size: -; d_call: -; j_call: TRBJ2-3; v_call: TRBV9; cdr3_aa: CASSVGGASTDTQYF; cdr3_nt: TGTGCCAGCAGCGTAGGAGGGGCTAGCACAGATACGCAGTATTTT
clone_size: few; d_call: -; j_call: TRBJ1-1; v_call: TRBV28; cdr3_aa: CASRHVNTEAFF; cdr3_nt: TGTGCCAGCAGACACGTGAACACTGAAGCTTTCTTT
clone_size: -; d_call: -; j_call: TRBJ2-2; v_call: TRBV30; cdr3_aa: CALSGHSLTGELFF; cdr3_nt: TGTGCCTTATCGGGACACTCCTTGACCGGGGAGCTGTTTTTT
clone_size: -; d_call: -; j_call: TRBJ1-1; v_call: TRBV12-5; cdr3_aa: CASGLIPGQNTEAFF; cdr3_nt: TGTGCTAGTGGTTTAATACCGGGACAGAACACTGAAGCTTTCTTT
clone_size: -; d_call: -; j_call: TRBJ1-1; v_call: TRBV6-5; cdr3_aa: CASSYSPQIEAFF; cdr3_nt: TGTGCCAGCAGTTACTCCCCACAGATTGAAGCTTTCTTT
clone_size: -; d_call: -; j_call: TRBJ1-1; v_call: TRBV13; cdr3_aa: CASSLATTGLRTEAFF; cdr3_nt: TGTGCCAGCAGCTTAGCTACCACAGGGTTGCGCACTGAAGCTTTCTTT
clone_size: -; d_call: -; j_call: TRBJ2-3; v_call: TRBV30; cdr3_aa: CAWTLGQDGPDTQYF; cdr3_nt: TGTGCCTGGACCCTCGGCCAGGACGGACCAGATACGCAGTATTTT